One sample yielded the 21 T cell receptor beta chains listed below, sequenced in a study of OX40 agonist ivuxolimab in advanced cancers. TCRdb keeps only in-frame clones here, not all; method: immunoSEQ multiplex PCR. The profile shows some 100,000 clones, around nine tenths of them singletons. The sample was CD4+ or CD8+ T cells sorted from blood, taken in a trial of the OX40 agonist ivuxolimab. Source of these receptors: an adult with an advanced solid tumor such as melanoma, head and neck, liver or kidney cancer.

This chain links TRBV5-6 with TRBJ2-7; no firm D call. Germline CDR1 reads SGHDT; CDR2 reads YYEEEE. Trimming removed 0 bases at V and 7 bases at J, with 11 bases between. The CDR3 sequence is 13 residues long. In nucleotides, the CDR3 is TGTGCCAGCAGCTTGGGGACGAGTGGAGAGCAGTACTTC. Its protein is CASSLGTSGEQYF.

The V and J genes are TRBV25-1 and TRBJ1-6; D not resolved. CDR3 size: 14 residues. Deletions cut 8 bases from V and 0 bases from J, with 8 bases between. Germline V gene lookup returns CDR1 MGHDK and CDR2 SYGVNS. The CDR3 DNA sequence: TGTGCCAGCCATTCTAGCTCCTATAATTCACCCCTCCACTTT. It yields the protein CASHSSSYNSPLHF.

The rearrangement links TRBV27 to TRBJ2-3; D gene uncertain. The germline CDR1 and CDR2 sequences are MNHEY and SMNVEV (reference sequence). Trimming left V 0 bases short and J 1 base short, with 14 bases between. The CDR3 totals 17 residues. CDR3 nucleotide sequence: TGTGCCAGCAGTTTATCGGCAGGTGCCTTTGGCACAGATACGCAGTATTTT. Translated: CASSLSAGAFGTDTQYF.

This chain connects TRBV25-1 to TRBJ2-5; D gene ambiguous. The CDR3 is made up of 15 amino acids. With 6 bases removed from V and 5 bases from J, the gap between germline ends came to 19 bases. The germline gives CDR1 MGHDK, CDR2 SYGVNS. CDR3 coding DNA: TGTGCCAGCAGCCACCGAACAGTGGGGTTGGAGACCCAGTACTTC. Translation gives CASSHRTVGLETQYF.

This clone has only a few counts. The CDR3 DNA reads as TGCGCCAGCAGCTCCAGGGACAGCTCCTACGAGCAGTACTTC. It translates to CASSSRDSSYEQYF. The rearrangement links TRBV5-1 to TRBJ2-7, with 7 nucleotides matching TRBD1. Germline V gene data show CDR1 as SGHRS and CDR2 as YFSETQ. CDR3 length equals 14 residues. V dropped 3 bases and J dropped 0; count of bases not matched to a gene: 3.

V gene TRBV7-8 combines with J gene TRBJ1-5, with a weak D call TRBD1 (5 bases). Germline CDR1 reads SGHVS; CDR2 reads FQNEAQ. This CDR3 has 15 amino acids. V lost 1 base to trimming and J lost 6 bases, with 13 bases between them. The CDR3 protein is CASSLVAGLTQPQHF. The CDR3 DNA is TGTGCCAGCAGCTTAGTGGCAGGGCTTACTCAGCCCCAGCATTTT.

The J gene is TRBJ2-5, the V gene TRBV2, with 9 bases lining up with TRBD2. Near its end, the DNA agrees better with TRBJ2-7, so the J call may be wrong. Per the germline V gene, CDR1 is SNHLY and CDR2 is FYNNEI. The CDR3 is 14 residues long. The CDR3 DNA sequence: TGTGCCAGCAGCATAGCGGGAGAGAACTACGAGCAGTACTTC. This codes for CASSIAGENYEQYF.

This clone has a handful of counts. The CDR3 sequence is CASSPGTSRSYEQYF. Here the CDR3 DNA reads TGCGCCAGCAGCCCTGGGACTAGCAGGTCCTACGAGCAGTACTTC. The chain combines TRBV4-1 with TRBJ2-7, with 9 bases aligning to TRBD2. The CDR3 sequence is 15 residues long. Germline V CDR1 and CDR2: MGHRA, YSYEKL. With 4 bases clipped from V and 1 base from J, the junction kept 5 bases outside the gene matches.

Only one count was recorded for this clone. This sequence joins TRBV7-9 and TRBJ2-2, with 9 positions matching TRBD2. The CDR3 consists of 15 residues. Germline values: CDR1 SEHNR, CDR2 FQNEAQ (reference sequence). With 5 bases clipped from V and 5 bases from J, the junction kept 6 bases outside the gene matches. The CDR3 reads CASSPRGRVTGELFF. The CDR3 region has the DNA TGTGCCAGCAGCCCCCGCGGGAGGGTAACCGGGGAGCTGTTTTTT.

This chain joins TRBV18 and TRBJ2-5, with TRBD1 matching 9 bases. The CDR3 totals 15 residues. In germline, CDR1 is KGHSH, CDR2 LQKENI. With V trimmed by 5 bases and J by 3 bases, 7 bases remained unmatched. CDR3 residues: CASSITGGAEETQYF. In nucleotides, the CDR3 is TGTGCCAGCTCAATCACAGGGGGCGCGGAAGAGACCCAGTACTTC.

This clone was detected a few times. V usage is TRBV6-5 and J usage is TRBJ2-7; D is uncertain. Trimming shortened V by 8 bases and J by 2 bases, and 13 bases separated the two germline ends. CDR3 length: 13 amino acids. Germline V lookup: CDR1 MNHEY, CDR2 SVGAGI. The CDR3 loop is CASRMAGTYEQYF. The CDR3 DNA reads TGTGCCAGCCGAATGGCAGGCACCTACGAGCAGTACTTC.

This chain connects TRBV28 to TRBJ2-7; 10 nucleotides match TRBD1. The CDR3 runs to 15 residues. The ends lost 7 bases at V and 5 bases at J; junction bases unmatched: 11. Looked up from germline, CDR1 is MDHEN and CDR2 is SYDVKM. The CDR3 sequence: CASTRGGQGYHEQYF. The CDR3 DNA is TGTGCCAGCACACGGGGGGGACAGGGGTACCACGAGCAGTACTTC.

This clone was counted once. V gene TRBV18 combines with J gene TRBJ2-6, with D possibly TRBD1 on 5 matching bases. Germline CDR1 KGHSH, CDR2 LQKENI. Trimming removed 4 bases at V and 0 bases at J, with 10 bases between. CDR3 size: 16 residues. CDR3 amino acids: CASSLGQRSGANVLTF. The DNA for the CDR3 is TGTGCCAGCTCACTTGGACAACGCTCTGGGGCCAACGTCCTGACTTTC.

The chain couples TRBV10-2 to TRBJ2-1, with TRBD1 identical over 9 bases. The ends lost 8 bases at V and 7 bases at J; junction bases unmatched: 3. Per the germline V gene, CDR1 is WSHSY and CDR2 is SAAADI. This CDR3 has 12 amino acids. The CDR3 reads CASGTGINEQFF. Written as DNA, the CDR3 is TGCGCCAGCGGGACAGGGATTAATGAGCAGTTCTTC.

The rearrangement joins TRBV23-1 to TRBJ2-7; D call uncertain. TRBV23-1 is annotated as an ORF whose role is uncertain. The CDR3 length is 10 residues. V lost 3 bases and J lost 5, with 2 bases in between. The CDR3: CASSQNEQYF. As DNA, the CDR3 is TGCGCCAGCAGTCAGAACGAGCAGTACTTC.

This chain uses TRBV4-2 with TRBJ1-4; D may be TRBD1 (6 bases). This CDR3 comprises 15 residues. V dropped 1 base and J dropped 7 bases, with 13 bases sitting between them. Germline CDR1 and CDR2: LGHNA and YNFKEQ. The CDR3 DNA sequence: TGTGCCAGCAGCCAAGTTTCAGGGGAGATTGAAAAACTGTTTTTT. Amino acids: CASSQVSGEIEKLFF.

The chain couples TRBV6-6 to TRBJ2-7; 7 bases map to TRBD1. The germline V gene has CDR1 MNHNY and CDR2 SVGAGI (reference sequence). CDR3 length equals 15 residues. V lost 5 bases to trimming and J lost 7 bases; unmatched junction nucleotides: 14. CDR3 sequence reads: CASSRRDSSSTEQYF. In DNA form, the CDR3 reads TGTGCCAGCAGTAGACGGGACAGCAGCTCTACGGAGCAGTACTTC.

The rearrangement links TRBV7-8 to TRBJ2-1; D gene uncertain. Trimming left V 1 base short and J 3 bases short, with 1 base between. Germline V gene sequence: CDR1 SGHVS, CDR2 FQNEAQ. The CDR3 spans 12 residues. The CDR3, as DNA: TGTGCCAGCAGCTTAGACTACAATGAGCAGTTCTTC. Protein: CASSLDYNEQFF.

The chain is built from TRBV7-2 and TRBJ2-1; 11 bases match TRBD2. J was trimmed by 16 bases and V by 2 bases; bases with no gene match: 4. Germline CDR1 reads SGHTA; CDR2 reads FQGNSA. The CDR3 spans 12 residues. The chain's CDR3 is CASSLTTSGVFF. The CDR3 DNA reads as TGTGCCAGCAGCTTAACGACTAGCGGGGTATTCTTC.

A word on this clone: Just one base apart from a much larger clone, this may be a read error. This chain uses TRBV27 with TRBJ2-2; the D is unclear. The CDR3 totals 13 residues. Looked up from germline, CDR1 is MNHEY and CDR2 is SMNVEV (reference sequence). V lost 2 bases to trimming and J lost 0 bases, with 1 base between them. CDR3 bases: TGTGCCAGCAGTTTAGCGAACACCGGGGAGCTGTTTTTT. Translation: CASSLANTGELFF.

This clone was picked up one time. The chain carries TRBV7-3 and TRBJ2-1; D call uncertain. Germline V CDR1 and CDR2: SGHTA, FQGTGA. The length of the CDR3 is 13 residues. V lost 4 bases to trimming and J lost 4 bases, with 8 bases between them. The CDR3: CASSSDPYNEQFF. The CDR3 DNA reads as TGTGCCAGCAGCTCGGACCCATACAATGAGCAGTTCTTC.